This TCR beta chain was identified in a study of blood T cell repertoires in COVID-19. Study in general: T cells, B-cell-depleted T cells, or PBMCs supplied cDNA or gDNA.

V was pared by 0 bases and J by 5 bases, with 9 bases between. There are 14 residues in the CDR3. Germline values: CDR1 SGHRS, CDR2 YFSETQ. Profiling relied on immunoSEQ multiplex PCR, and the TCRdb table lists in-frame clones only, not all of them. The table includes roughly 450,000 clones, roughly 91% detected once. J is TRBJ2-4 and V is TRBV5-1; D is unclear. The source of this sequence is a man younger than 35 who had recovered from COVID-19. Specimen: PBMCs or T cells enriched from blood (not recorded which). CDR3 DNA: TGCGCCAGCAGCTTGGAACTACCTGAAAACATTCAGTACTTC. As protein: CASSLELPENIQYF. Full variable domain (remainder filled in from reference TRBV5-1 and TRBJ2-4): KAGVTQTPRYLIKTRGQQVTLSCSPISGHRSVSWYQQTPGQGLQFLFEYFSETQRNKGNFPGRFSGRQFSNSRSEMNVSTLELGDSALYLCASSLELPENIQYFGAGTRLSVL.